This TCR beta chain was captured in a study of blood T cell repertoires in COVID-19. Study overall: The analysed material was cDNA or gDNA that came from T cells, B-cell-depleted T cells, or PBMCs.

Seattle-derived patients entered the study during active infection and were followed longitudinally. Measured with immunoSEQ multiplex PCR; TCRdb has only the in-frame clones, and not every one. The table includes more than 200,000 clones, approximately 86% detected once. This CDR3 comprises 15 residues. In germline, CDR1 is SNHLY, CDR2 FYNNEI. V lost 6 bases and J lost 10, with 19 bases in between. The clonotype comes from a woman in her fifties or sixties with COVID-19, enrolled during active disease. The chain links TRBV2 to TRBJ1-6; TRBD1 might be the D (5 bases). The sequenced sample consisted of peripheral blood. CDR3 residues: CASSASPRSGSPLHF. CDR3 nucleotides: TGTGCCAGCAGCGCCTCCCCCCGGTCAGGGTCACCCCTCCACTTT. The entire variable domain, with the rest obtained from reference TRBV2 and TRBJ1-6, is as follows: EPEVTQTPSHQVTQMGQEVILRCVPISNHLYFYWYRQILGQKVEFLVSFYNNEISEKSEIFDDQFSVERPDGSNFTLKIRSTKLEDSAMYFCASSASPRSGSPLHFGNGTRLTVT.